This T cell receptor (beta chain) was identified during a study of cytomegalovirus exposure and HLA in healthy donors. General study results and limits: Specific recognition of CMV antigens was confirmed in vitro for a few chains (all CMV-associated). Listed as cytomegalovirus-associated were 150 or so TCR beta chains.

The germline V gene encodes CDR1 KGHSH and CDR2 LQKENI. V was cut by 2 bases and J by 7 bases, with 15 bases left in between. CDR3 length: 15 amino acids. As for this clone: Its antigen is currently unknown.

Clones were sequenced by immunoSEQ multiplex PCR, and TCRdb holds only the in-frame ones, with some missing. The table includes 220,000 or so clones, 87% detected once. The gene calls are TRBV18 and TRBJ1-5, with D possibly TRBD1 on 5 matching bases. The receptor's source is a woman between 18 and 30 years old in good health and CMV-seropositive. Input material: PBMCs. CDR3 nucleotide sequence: TGTGCCAGCTCACCAAGAGAGTCAGGGTACCAGCCCCAGCATTTT. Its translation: CASSPRESGYQPQHF.